This TCR beta chain was recovered during a study of blood T cell repertoires in COVID-19. This table comes from immunoSEQ multiplex PCR, and its TCRdb copy is limited to in-frame clones, with some not included. The sample yields around 180,000 clones, approximately 74% seen once. The trim removed 8 bases at V and 9 bases at J, leaving 17 bases unmatched. The CDR3 sequence is 16 residues long. The germline gives CDR1 MNHEY, CDR2 SMNVEV (reference sequence). This clone has only a few counts. The sample taken for sequencing was peripheral blood. The V gene is TRBV27, the J gene TRBJ2-1; 9 nucleotides agree with TRBD2. This receptor was taken from a woman of 80 years or more with acute or convalescent COVID-19. CDR3 region: CASCRGLSGRYGEQFF. The CDR3, as DNA: TGTGCCAGCTGCAGGGGGTTGAGCGGGAGGTATGGTGAGCAGTTCTTC.